A selection of T cell receptor beta chains follows, all from one sample in a study of shared clonotypes between healthy human individuals. Method: immunoSEQ multiplex PCR; TCRdb's copy keeps in-frame clones and lacks some. The sample contains a few million clones, 90% to 96% of which appear only once. What was sequenced was naive CD4+ T cells sorted from blood. These receptors all stem from a man between 18 and 35 years old in good health. Each CDR3 is given with its conserved first and last residue. The D gene is left open where the match is weak. Not all rows give a size; the values are once, few, many and, for expanded clones, a class.

CDR3 DNA: TGCGCCAGCAGCTTGGGCGCTTCGACAAATAATGAAAAACTGTTTTTT; CDR3 protein: CASSLGASTNNEKLFF; clone size: once; J gene: TRBJ1-4; D gene: -; V gene: TRBV5-1
CDR3 DNA: TGTGCCAGCTCACCTCGGGACCCCGGCAGGAGCTATGGCTACACCTTC; CDR3 protein: CASSPRDPGRSYGYTF; clone size: -; J gene: TRBJ1-2; D gene: -; V gene: TRBV18
CDR3 DNA: TGCGCCAGCGGGGACTACCCCTACAATGAGCAGTTCTTC; CDR3 protein: CASGDYPYNEQFF; clone size: -; J gene: TRBJ2-1; D gene: TRBD2; V gene: TRBV5-1
CDR3 DNA: TGTGCCAGCAGTTTCGGCACAGATACGCAGTATTTT; CDR3 protein: CASSFGTDTQYF; clone size: few; J gene: TRBJ2-3; D gene: -; V gene: TRBV6-1
CDR3 DNA: TGTGCCAGCATGTCAGGGTGGGGAGCCAAAAACATTCAGTACTTC; CDR3 protein: CASMSGWGAKNIQYF; clone size: -; J gene: TRBJ2-4; D gene: -; V gene: TRBV2
CDR3 DNA: TGTGCCATCAGGGAAGGACAGGGGGCTGAAGATACGCAGTATTTT; CDR3 protein: CAIREGQGAEDTQYF; clone size: -; J gene: TRBJ2-3; D gene: TRBD1; V gene: TRBV10-3
CDR3 DNA: TGTGCCAGCAGCATATCCTCCGGGACCGGCTACGAGCAGTACTTC; CDR3 protein: CASSISSGTGYEQYF; clone size: once; J gene: TRBJ2-7; D gene: -; V gene: TRBV9
CDR3 DNA: TGCGCCAGCAGCCTTGGGACAGGGGGCACAGATACGCAGTATTTT; CDR3 protein: CASSLGTGGTDTQYF; clone size: -; J gene: TRBJ2-3; D gene: TRBD1; V gene: TRBV4-3
CDR3 DNA: TGCGCCAGCAGCTCAAGACAGGGAGGAGTCGATGAAAAACTGTTTTTT; CDR3 protein: CASSSRQGGVDEKLFF; clone size: -; J gene: TRBJ1-4; D gene: TRBD1; V gene: TRBV4-1
CDR3 DNA: TGCGCCAGCAGCTTGGTTAGTGGCGCCTACAATGAGCAGTTCTTC; CDR3 protein: CASSLVSGAYNEQFF; clone size: once; J gene: TRBJ2-1; D gene: -; V gene: TRBV5-1
CDR3 DNA: TGTGCCAGCAGACAAACAGATACGCAGTATTTT; CDR3 protein: CASRQTDTQYF; clone size: -; J gene: TRBJ2-3; D gene: -; V gene: TRBV7-6
CDR3 DNA: TGTGCCAGCAGGCCCGGGAGGGTTGGCTTGGACACCGGGGAGCTGTTTTTT; CDR3 protein: CASRPGRVGLDTGELFF; clone size: -; J gene: TRBJ2-2; D gene: TRBD2; V gene: TRBV2
CDR3 DNA: TGCGCCAGCAGCTTGGTAGTATCCGGGGAGCTGTTTTTT; CDR3 protein: CASSLVVSGELFF; clone size: -; J gene: TRBJ2-2; D gene: -; V gene: TRBV5-1
CDR3 DNA: TGTGCCAGCAGAGAGAACACTGAAGCTTTCTTT; CDR3 protein: CASRENTEAFF; clone size: few; J gene: TRBJ1-1; D gene: -; V gene: TRBV6-5
CDR3 DNA: TGTGCCAGCAGCCCTTGGGACAACCAAGAGACCCAGTACTTC; CDR3 protein: CASSPWDNQETQYF; clone size: -; J gene: TRBJ2-5; D gene: -; V gene: TRBV5-4
CDR3 DNA: TGTGCCATCAGTGTGGGCGACAGGGCGATTGGAAACACCATATATTTT; CDR3 protein: CAISVGDRAIGNTIYF; clone size: -; J gene: TRBJ1-3; D gene: TRBD1; V gene: TRBV10-3
CDR3 DNA: TGCGCCAGCAGCGACGAAATGGACTATGGCTACACCTTC; CDR3 protein: CASSDEMDYGYTF; clone size: -; J gene: TRBJ1-2; D gene: -; V gene: TRBV5-1
CDR3 DNA: TGTGCCAGCAGCCCGCGGAGGGACACCATATATTTT; CDR3 protein: CASSPRRDTIYF; clone size: -; J gene: TRBJ1-3; D gene: -; V gene: TRBV7-2
CDR3 DNA: TGTGCCTGGAGTGTAGCGGGCAGGGGGCTCACCGGGGAGCTGTTTTTT; CDR3 protein: CAWSVAGRGLTGELFF; clone size: once; J gene: TRBJ2-2; D gene: TRBD1; V gene: TRBV30
CDR3 DNA: TGTGCCAGCAGGTACGGGACGAACACTGAAGCTTTCTTT; CDR3 protein: CASRYGTNTEAFF; clone size: once; J gene: TRBJ1-1; D gene: -; V gene: TRBV6-6
CDR3 DNA: TGCAGCGCCCTGGACAAGGGGTGGGAAAAACTGTTTTTT; CDR3 protein: CSALDKGWEKLFF; clone size: -; J gene: TRBJ1-4; D gene: -; V gene: TRBV29-1
CDR3 DNA: TGTGCCAGCAGCTTGGCTCTTACAGATACGCAGTATTTT; CDR3 protein: CASSLALTDTQYF; clone size: -; J gene: TRBJ2-3; D gene: -; V gene: TRBV11-3
CDR3 DNA: TGTGCCAGCAGCTTAGTGCGGGAGCGGCCTTACAATGAGCAGTTCTTC; CDR3 protein: CASSLVRERPYNEQFF; clone size: -; J gene: TRBJ2-1; D gene: TRBD2; V gene: TRBV7-2
CDR3 DNA: TGTGCCTGGAGTGTCGGGGTTACCTATGGCTACACCTTC; CDR3 protein: CAWSVGVTYGYTF; clone size: -; J gene: TRBJ1-2; D gene: -; V gene: TRBV30
CDR3 DNA: TGTGCCTGGAGTAGAGGAACAGGGGATTCACCCCTCCACTTT; CDR3 protein: CAWSRGTGDSPLHF; clone size: -; J gene: TRBJ1-6; D gene: TRBD1; V gene: TRBV30
CDR3 DNA: TGTGCCAGCAGTTTGAAGGGGTACACTGAAGCTTTCTTT; CDR3 protein: CASSLKGYTEAFF; clone size: -; J gene: TRBJ1-1; D gene: -; V gene: TRBV28
CDR3 DNA: TGTGCCTGGATTGGACAGGGTGCCCCCTATAATTCACCCCTCCACTTT; CDR3 protein: CAWIGQGAPYNSPLHF; clone size: once; J gene: TRBJ1-6; D gene: TRBD1; V gene: TRBV30
CDR3 DNA: TGTGCCATCAAAACGGGAGGAACTGAAGCTTTCTTT; CDR3 protein: CAIKTGGTEAFF; clone size: -; J gene: TRBJ1-1; D gene: -; V gene: TRBV10-3
CDR3 DNA: TGCGCCAGCAGCCAAGCTCCTGCGCCTAGCACAGATACGCAGTATTTT; CDR3 protein: CASSQAPAPSTDTQYF; clone size: -; J gene: TRBJ2-3; D gene: -; V gene: TRBV4-3
CDR3 DNA: TGTGCCAGCAGCCTCGTGGGACAGGGAAGTCAGCCCCAGCATTTT; CDR3 protein: CASSLVGQGSQPQHF; clone size: -; J gene: TRBJ1-5; D gene: TRBD1; V gene: TRBV7-2
CDR3 DNA: TGTGCCAGCAGTGCCGGGAGCATGAACACTGAAGCTTTCTTT; CDR3 protein: CASSAGSMNTEAFF; clone size: -; J gene: TRBJ1-1; D gene: -; V gene: TRBV27
CDR3 DNA: TGTGCCAGCAGTTCGGGACAGGTCACAGATACGCAGTATTTT; CDR3 protein: CASSSGQVTDTQYF; clone size: -; J gene: TRBJ2-3; D gene: TRBD1; V gene: TRBV6-5
CDR3 DNA: TGTGCCAGCAGCCCCTGGGGGGATAGGAATGAAAAACTGTTTTTT; CDR3 protein: CASSPWGDRNEKLFF; clone size: once; J gene: TRBJ1-4; D gene: -; V gene: TRBV5-5
CDR3 DNA: TGTGCCAGCAGTAGGGGGGACAGGGGGATCTATGGCTACACCTTC; CDR3 protein: CASSRGDRGIYGYTF; clone size: -; J gene: TRBJ1-2; D gene: TRBD1; V gene: TRBV6-5
CDR3 DNA: TGTGCCAGCAGTGACGTGGATCCAAATGAGCAGTTCTTC; CDR3 protein: CASSDVDPNEQFF; clone size: -; J gene: TRBJ2-1; D gene: -; V gene: TRBV2
CDR3 DNA: TGCGCCAGCAGCTGGACGACTAGCGGAGAGTACGAGCAGTACTTC; CDR3 protein: CASSWTTSGEYEQYF; clone size: -; J gene: TRBJ2-7; D gene: TRBD2; V gene: TRBV5-1